The sequence of this T cell receptor (beta chain) was determined in a study of cytomegalovirus exposure and HLA in healthy donors. Overall study results and limits: The authors enumerated over 150 TCR beta chains as linked to cytomegalovirus. Specificity of a few CMV-associated chains for CMV antigens was verified in vitro.

Losses at the gene ends were 9 bases for V and 5 bases for J; bases not matched to a gene: 4. Germline V gene lookup returns CDR1 LNHDA and CDR2 SQIVND (reference sequence). This CDR3 spans 12 amino acids. The PCR made use of 60 Vbeta and 13 Jbeta primers. Libraries were prepared by immunoSEQ multiplex PCR; TCRdb keeps only in-frame clonotypes and omits some of them. The sample lists around 140,000 clones; around 90% were seen once. This clone appeared a few times. The target antigen is unknown. Sequencing was performed on PBMCs. The sequence came from a woman aged 40 to 55 in good health and CMV-seronegative. This rearrangement joins TRBV19 to TRBJ2-7; 10 positions match TRBD1. The chain's CDR3 is CASGTGENEQYF. CDR3 bases: TGTGCCAGCGGGACAGGGGAGAACGAGCAGTACTTC.